Below, 19 T cell receptor beta chains from the same sample are listed, as sequenced in a study of blood T cell repertoires in COVID-19. This table comes from immunoSEQ multiplex PCR, and its TCRdb copy is limited to in-frame clones, with some not included. The top ten clones hold 1.2% of a sample with 200,000 to 250,000 clones, 80% to 90% of them seen once. Input material: PBMCs or T cells enriched from blood (not recorded which). The receptors here all came from a man in his thirties or forties who had recovered from COVID-19.

The chain recombines TRBV6-6 with TRBJ2-7; D ambiguous. Germline values: CDR1 MNHNY, CDR2 SVGAGI (reference sequence). This CDR3 has 13 amino acids. V gave up 2 bases and J gave up 1 base, with 6 bases separating them. CDR3 DNA: TGTGCCAGCAGTTACGAGGAATCCTACGAGCAGTACTTC. The encoded protein is CASSYEESYEQYF.

The chain has TRBV9 and TRBJ2-3; a possible D gene is TRBD1 (6 bases). Trimming shortened V by 3 bases and J by 0 bases, and 14 bases separated the two germline ends. Germline V gene data show CDR1 as SGDLS and CDR2 as YYNGEE. CDR3 length: 16 amino acids. The CDR3 here is CASSATGRSSTDTQYF. DNA for the CDR3: TGTGCCAGCAGCGCAACAGGGAGATCTAGCACAGATACGCAGTATTTT.

The rearrangement links TRBV5-6 to TRBJ1-5; D might be TRBD1 (5 bases). Germline V gene lookup returns CDR1 SGHDT and CDR2 YYEEEE. This CDR3 region has 14 residues. V was clipped by 4 bases and J by 4 bases, with 12 bases between them. The CDR3 DNA is TGTGCCAGCAGCGCAGACCGGGGGAATCAGCCCCAGCATTTT. This encodes CASSADRGNQPQHF. The whole variable domain, remainder taken from reference TRBV5-6 and TRBJ1-5, is DAGVTQSPTHLIKTRGQQVTLRCSPKSGHDTVSWYQQALGQGPQFIFQYYEEEERQRGNFPDRFSGHQFPNYSSELNVNALLLGDSALYLCASSADRGNQPQHFGDGTRLSIL.

The chain combines TRBV5-8 with TRBJ2-3; D perhaps matches TRBD2 (6 bases). The CDR3 sequence is 16 residues long. Trimming pared 4 bases from V and 0 bases from J, leaving 15 bases between. Looked up from germline, CDR1 is SGHTS and CDR2 is YDEGEE. The CDR3 region has the DNA TGTGCCAGCAGCCGGGAAGGGACTTTAAGCACAGATACGCAGTATTTT. Protein sequence: CASSREGTLSTDTQYF.

The chain's CDR3 is CSVDRRYSGTTDTQYF. The CDR3 DNA follows: TGCAGCGTTGACAGGAGATATAGCGGGACCACAGATACGCAGTATTTT. The V and J genes are TRBV29-1 and TRBJ2-3, with 8 nucleotides matching TRBD2. CDR1 is SQVTM, CDR2 ANQGSEA, per germline. Trimming at V came to 3 bases and at J to 2 bases, leaving 10 bases not matched to a gene. The CDR3 length is 16 residues.

V is TRBV5-8 and J is TRBJ2-7, with TRBD2 as a possible D gene (7 bases). V lost 1 base to trimming and J lost 2 bases, with 10 bases between them. The CDR3 is 14 amino acids. CDR1 is SGHTS and CDR2 is YDEGEE in the germline V gene. CDR3 residues: CASSLTGTTYEQYF. The CDR3 DNA reads TGTGCCAGCAGCTTGACAGGGACTACCTACGAGCAGTACTTC.

The chain employs TRBV2 and TRBJ1-1; TRBD1 is a possible D gene (6 bases). The CDR3 runs to 15 residues. V shed 7 bases and J shed 1 base, with 16 bases lying between them. Germline CDR1 reads SNHLY; CDR2 reads FYNNEI. The CDR3 DNA sequence: TGTGCCAGCACCCTCAGGGGCAGGTCGAACACTGAAGCTTTCTTT. This codes for CASTLRGRSNTEAFF.

The CDR3 DNA sequence: TGTGCCAGCAGTTACGAGTTAAACAATGAGCAGTTCTTC. Translated: CASSYELNNEQFF. The rearrangement joins TRBV6-5 to TRBJ2-1; D unresolved. CDR3 size: 13 residues. Germline V gives CDR1 MNHEY, CDR2 SVGAGI. The V and J ends lost 2 bases and 5 bases respectively, with 7 bases between them.

This chain joins TRBV4-1 and TRBJ1-5; D uncertain. This CDR3 region has 14 residues. Germline lookup yields CDR1 MGHRA and CDR2 YSYEKL. V lost 3 bases and J 4 bases, leaving 10 bases between the germline ends. The CDR3 protein is CASSQLRSNQPQHF. The CDR3 bases are TGCGCCAGCAGCCAGTTGAGGAGTAATCAGCCCCAGCATTTT.

V gene TRBV10-3 combines with J gene TRBJ2-7, with D possibly TRBD1 on 6 matching bases. CDR3 length: 13 residues. V gave up 11 bases and J gave up 0 bases, with 14 bases separating them. Germline V lookup: CDR1 ENHRY, CDR2 SYGVKD. CDR3 loop: CALSDSSSYEQYF. The CDR3 DNA follows: TGTGCCTTGTCGGACAGCAGCTCCTACGAGCAGTACTTC.

This clone showed up just a few times. The DNA for the CDR3 is TGTGCCAGCAGTTACCAGAACGAGCAGTACTTC. This translates into CASSYQNEQYF. The chain joins TRBV6-5 to TRBJ2-7; D is undetermined. The V end lost 2 bases, the J end lost 5 bases, and 4 bases lay between the germline ends. From germline, CDR1 is MNHEY and CDR2 SVGAGI. The CDR3 length is 11 residues.

As DNA, the CDR3 is TGTGCCAGCTCACCCTTTGACAGGGGCGCTAGCACAGATACGCAGTATTTT. Translated, it gives CASSPFDRGASTDTQYF. The genes are TRBV18 and TRBJ2-3; 8 bases map to TRBD1. This CDR3 has 17 amino acids. Germline CDR1 KGHSH, CDR2 LQKENI. V shed 3 bases and J 0 bases; nucleotides not matched to a gene: 8.

V gene TRBV11-2 combines with J gene TRBJ2-7; 9 bases agree with TRBD2. The CDR3 has 16 amino acids. V was pared by 0 bases and J by 2 bases, with 5 bases of the junction left unmatched. Looked up from germline, CDR1 is SGHAT and CDR2 is FQNNGV. The CDR3 is CASSLDLSSGTYEQYF. The CDR3 region has the DNA TGTGCCAGCAGCTTAGATCTATCTAGCGGGACCTACGAGCAGTACTTC.

This chain connects TRBV5-1 to TRBJ2-1; D is unclear. CDR3 length equals 15 residues. Germline lookup yields CDR1 SGHRS and CDR2 YFSETQ. V dropped 4 bases and J dropped 7 bases, with 18 bases sitting between them. CDR3 in DNA: TGCGCCAGCAGCCCCGAGGCTCCCGCTTATAATGAGCAGTTCTTC. Its protein product is CASSPEAPAYNEQFF.

V is TRBV9 and J is TRBJ1-6; no reliable D call. V was trimmed by 0 bases and J by 4 bases, leaving 8 bases between them. This CDR3 is 15 amino acids long. Looked up from germline, CDR1 is SGDLS and CDR2 is YYNGEE. CDR3: CASSVDPQYNSPLHF. Written as DNA, the CDR3 is TGTGCCAGCAGCGTAGACCCGCAGTATAATTCACCCCTCCACTTT. Together with reference TRBV9 and TRBJ1-6, the CDR3 gives the full variable domain: DSGVTQTPKHLITATGQRVTLRCSPRSGDLSVYWYQQSLDQGLQFLIQYYNGEERAKGNILERFSAQQFPDLHSELNLSSLELGDSALYFCASSVDPQYNSPLHFGNGTRLTVT.

This CDR3 reads CASSRGTDNEQFF. The CDR3 nucleotides read TGTGCCAGCAGCCGCGGGACCGACAATGAGCAGTTCTTC. The gene calls are TRBV5-8 and TRBJ2-1; a weak D match, TRBD2 (6 bases). Germline V lookup: CDR1 SGHTS, CDR2 YDEGEE. CDR3 length equals 13 residues. V was trimmed by 4 bases and J by 5 bases, leaving 10 bases between them.

The V call is TRBV30, the J call TRBJ1-5; 7 bases agree with TRBD1. Per germline, CDR1 GTSNPN and CDR2 SVGIG (reference sequence). The length of the CDR3 is 17 residues. Unmatched junction bases numbered 13, after V lost 5 bases and J lost 0 bases. The CDR3 coding sequence is TGTGCCTGGGCGCAGGGGGGTAAGGGGTATAGCAATCAGCCCCAGCATTTT. Its protein product is CAWAQGGKGYSNQPQHF. The variable domain in full, with the rest retrieved from reference TRBV30 and TRBJ1-5, is SQTIHQWPATLVQPVGSPLSLECTVEGTSNPNLYWYRQAAGRGLQLLFYSVGIGQISSEVPQNLSASRPQDRQFILSSKKLLLSDSGFYLCAWAQGGKGYSNQPQHFGDGTRLSIL.

The chain uses TRBV11-3 and TRBJ2-3; 10 bases line up with TRBD2. The CDR3 contains 16 residues. Looked up from germline, CDR1 is SGHNT and CDR2 is YENEEA. The V segment lost 4 bases and the J segment 4 bases; nucleotides outside the gene matches: 8. In nucleotides, the CDR3 is TGTGCCAGCAGCTCGGGACTAGCGAGTCTCTCAGATACGCAGTATTTT. It translates to CASSSGLASLSDTQYF.

The chain couples TRBV25-1 to TRBJ1-1, with no clear D. There are 15 residues in the CDR3. In germline, CDR1 is MGHDK, CDR2 SYGVNS. V was pared by 1 base and J by 0 bases, with 9 bases between. CDR3 bases: TGTGCCAGCAGTGAATTCGAGGGAATGAACACTGAAGCTTTCTTT. Its translation: CASSEFEGMNTEAFF.